This entry describes one TCR beta chain. The sample comes from a study of blood T cell repertoires in COVID-19. On the study more broadly: In each case, the material was cDNA or gDNA derived from T cells, B-cell-depleted T cells, or PBMCs.

The study drew participants aged about 18 to 89 years from 24 US areas. Participants were placed into cohorts based on the clinical history they reported. In germline, CDR1 is LNHNV, CDR2 YYDKDF (reference sequence). After removal of 1 base from V and 2 bases from J, the junction contained 11 bases not matched to a gene. The CDR3 is made up of 19 amino acids. Clones were read by immunoSEQ multiplex PCR, and TCRdb kept only the in-frame ones, dropping some. The repertoire holds about 350,000 clones, with more than 70% as singletons. This chain joins TRBV15 and TRBJ2-2; TRBD2 aligns across 9 bases. The sample taken for sequencing was PBMCs or T cells enriched from blood (not recorded which). The sequence derives from a young woman who had been exposed to COVID-19. CDR3 residues: CATSRVGLPSGTNTGELFF. CDR3 bases: TGTGCCACCAGCAGAGTTGGTTTGCCTAGCGGGACTAACACCGGGGAGCTGTTTTTT.